A selection of T cell receptor beta chains follows, all from one sample in a study of PD-1 blockade in classical Hodgkin lymphoma. TCRdb's table, derived via immunoSEQ multiplex PCR, lists solely in-frame clones and lacks some. Among roughly 64,000 clones listed, about 92% were seen once. The material was peripheral blood mononuclear cells (PBMCs), obtained before the fourth cycle of nivolumab. The receptor source for this set is a human donor with classical Hodgkin lymphoma. Each CDR3 is given with its conserved first and last residue. D genes are given only for firm matches. A row's size may be missing; if present it is once, few, many or a size class.

D gene	clone size	V gene	J gene	CDR3 DNA	CDR3 protein
-	-	TRBV27	TRBJ2-7	TGTGCCAGCAGTTTCCCCGGGACCCCACTATACGAGCAGTACTTC	CASSFPGTPLYEQYF
-	few	TRBV7-9	TRBJ1-6	TGTGCCAGCAGCTTAGGTGGCAGCCAACGGGCGGATTCACCCCTCCACTTT	CASSLGGSQRADSPLHF
-	-	TRBV13	TRBJ2-5	TGTGCCAGCAGTTCCTCTATAGGGTTGCAAGAGACCCAGTACTTC	CASSSSIGLQETQYF
TRBD1	-	TRBV28	TRBJ2-5	TGTGCCAGCAGTTTATCGGGGACAGGGGGGGAGACCCAGTACTTC	CASSLSGTGGETQYF
TRBD1	-	TRBV5-1	TRBJ1-4	TGCGCCAGCAGCTTCGACAGGGACTATGCAAAACTGTTTTTT	CASSFDRDYAKLFF
-	-	TRBV28	TRBJ2-2	TGTGCCAGCAGTTTACAGGGTTACACCGGGGAGCTGTTTTTT	CASSLQGYTGELFF
TRBD2	-	TRBV6-5	TRBJ2-1	TGTGCCAGCAGCCTTAGCGGGGGGGCTTACAATGAGCAGTTCTTC	CASSLSGGAYNEQFF
TRBD2	-	TRBV18	TRBJ2-1	TGTGCCAGCTCACCGGCTGGACTAGCGGGAATTGAGCAGTTCTTC	CASSPAGLAGIEQFF
-	once	TRBV29-1	TRBJ1-2	TGCAGCGTTGTGAGTGACCGAACTAACTATGGCTACACCTTC	CSVVSDRTNYGYTF
-	-	TRBV5-1	TRBJ2-1	TGCGCCAGCAGCGCGGCTGCGGACTTGGGGACGAGATACCTATCCTCCTACAATGAGCAGTTCTTC	CASSAAADLGTRYLSSYNEQFF
-	-	TRBV1	TRBJ2-1	TGCACCAGCAGCCAGATGACTAGCGGAGCCAATGAGCAGTTCTTC	CTSSQMTSGANEQFF
-	-	TRBV30	TRBJ1-5	TGTGCCTGGAGCGCTACAGGAGGTCAGCCCCAGCATTTT	CAWSATGGQPQHF
-	-	TRBV18	TRBJ2-7	TGTGCCAGCTCACCACGGAGCGCCTACCCCTCCTACGAGCAGTACTTC	CASSPRSAYPSYEQYF
TRBD1	-	TRBV27	TRBJ1-2	TGTGCCAGCAGTCCTCATCACCGGGACAGGGAGGGCTATGGCTACACCTTC	CASSPHHRDREGYGYTF
-	-	TRBV27	TRBJ2-7	TGTGCCAGCAGTTTAACAGACTCCTACGAGCAGTACTTC	CASSLTDSYEQYF
-	-	TRBV7-9	TRBJ1-1	TGTGCCAGCAGTCCAGGGAGAGAGGGAGCTTTCTTT	CASSPGREGAFF
TRBD1	-	TRBV29-1	TRBJ2-5	TGCAGCGTCCCAAATCCGGGACAGGACGGGCAAGAGACCCAGTACTTC	CSVPNPGQDGQETQYF
TRBD2	-	TRBV7-8	TRBJ2-2	TGTGCCAGCAGCTCCCGAGCGGGAGGGCCGGACACCGGGGAGCTGTTTTTT	CASSSRAGGPDTGELFF
TRBD2	-	TRBV27	TRBJ2-7	TGTGCCAGTCGTGCCGGGACTAGCGAGCAGTACTTC	CASRAGTSEQYF
-	-	TRBV19	TRBJ2-6	TGTGCCAGTAGTAGCCCTAATTTGAACGTCCTGACTTTC	CASSSPNLNVLTF
TRBD1	-	TRBV19	TRBJ1-2	TGTGCCAGTCGAGACAGGGGGCGCCCCGATGGCTACACCTTC	CASRDRGRPDGYTF
-	-	TRBV14	TRBJ2-1	TGTGCCAGCAGACTTAAGGGGGGGTCCTACAATGAGCAGTTCTTC	CASRLKGGSYNEQFF
TRBD2	few	TRBV27	TRBJ2-5	TGTGCCAGCAGTCCCCACCTGCGGGGCGGGGGGACCCAGTACTTC	CASSPHLRGGGTQYF
-	-	TRBV5-1	TRBJ1-1	TGCGCCAGCAGCTTGGATACTGCCGGGAGCACTGAAGCTTTCTTT	CASSLDTAGSTEAFF
-	-	TRBV7-9	TRBJ2-5	TGTGCCAGCAGCGGGGGACTGCTCAAGACCCAGTACTTC	CASSGGLLKTQYF
-	-	TRBV2	TRBJ1-2	TGTGCCAGGAGGGGACCGCCACTGGCCGACTATGGCTACACCTTC	CARRGPPLADYGYTF
-	-	TRBV5-1	TRBJ2-1	TGCGCCAGCAGCTTCGAGAGCTCCTACAATGAGCAGTTCTTC	CASSFESSYNEQFF
-	-	TRBV28	TRBJ1-5	TGTGCCAGCAGTTTCCAACCTTATGGCAATCAGCCCCAGCATTTT	CASSFQPYGNQPQHF
-	once	TRBV5-8	TRBJ1-6	TGTGCCAGCAGCTCGGGTCGCGGCTCGCAACCTCTATCACCCCTCCACTTT	CASSSGRGSQPLSPLHF
TRBD2	-	TRBV5-6	TRBJ2-5	TGTGCCAGCAGCTTGATGACTAGCATGGAGACCCAGTACTTC	CASSLMTSMETQYF
-	-	TRBV29-1	TRBJ2-5	TGCAAAAATTCGGGACTTCTGTACTTC	CKNSGLLYF
TRBD1	-	TRBV19	TRBJ1-5	TGTGCCAGTAGTCCGGACAGGGGTGGAAATCAGCCCCAGCATTTT	CASSPDRGGNQPQHF
-	once	TRBV7-9	TRBJ1-2	TGTGCCAGCGGGGCGCCGAACTATGGCTACACCTTC	CASGAPNYGYTF
-	once	TRBV7-2	TRBJ2-2	TGTGCCAGCAGCTTAGTGCAGCGGGCGAACACCGGGGAGCTGTTTTTT	CASSLVQRANTGELFF
-	-	TRBV7-2	TRBJ2-7	TGTGCCAGCAGCTTCTCCTACGAGCAGTACTTC	CASSFSYEQYF
-	-	TRBV28	TRBJ1-5	TGTGCCAGCAGATACCTAGGGGGCAATCAGCCCCAGCATTTT	CASRYLGGNQPQHF
-	-	TRBV2	TRBJ2-5	TGTGCCAGCAGATCGATAGTGGGGCAAGAGACCCAGTACTTC	CASRSIVGQETQYF
TRBD1	-	TRBV11-2	TRBJ2-1	TGTGCCAGCAGCTCTACAGGGGCGACCTACAATGAGCAGTTCTTC	CASSSTGATYNEQFF
TRBD1	-	TRBV28	TRBJ1-2	TGTGCCAGCAGTTCCGGGACAGGAGGTTTCTATGGCTACACCTTC	CASSSGTGGFYGYTF
TRBD1	once	TRBV5-6	TRBJ2-7	TGTGCCAGCAGCCGCAGGGGGCAGGCCTACGAGCAGTACTTC	CASSRRGQAYEQYF
-	-	TRBV6-1	TRBJ1-2	TGTGCCAGCAGTGAAGTCCCGGTCGGCTATGGCTACACCTTC	CASSEVPVGYGYTF
-	-	TRBV7-8	TRBJ1-3	TGTGCCAGCAGCTTAGTACAAACGAAAGGCTCTGGAAACACCATATATTTT	CASSLVQTKGSGNTIYF
-	-	TRBV2	TRBJ2-5	TGTGCCAGCAGTGGGCAACACCAAGAGACCCAGTACTTC	CASSGQHQETQYF
-	-	TRBV25-1	TRBJ1-5	TGTGCCAGCACGGGAGGGGTAGGACAGCCCCAGCATTTT	CASTGGVGQPQHF
-	once	TRBV23-1	TRBJ1-6	TGCGCCAGCAGTCAAGGTTTTAAGACTTGCTCACCCCTCCACTTT	CASSQGFKTCSPLHF
TRBD2	once	TRBV30	TRBJ2-7	TGTGCCTGGAGTGTTGAGCGGGATGGGTTCTACGAGCAGTACTTC	CAWSVERDGFYEQYF
-	once	TRBV11-3	TRBJ1-3	TGTGCCAGCAGCCAGTCTGGAAACACCATATATTTT	CASSQSGNTIYF
-	-	TRBV5-1	TRBJ2-7	TGCGCCAGCAGCTTGATCTGGGGAGGAAACTGCGAGCAGTACTTC	CASSLIWGGNCEQYF
-	many	TRBV7-6	TRBJ2-2	TGTGCCAGCATAAGTAGGAACACCGGGGAGCTGTTTTTT	CASISRNTGELFF
TRBD2	-	TRBV9	TRBJ2-3	TGTGCCAGCAGCGGACTAGCGGGAGTGGATACGCAGTATTTT	CASSGLAGVDTQYF
-	-	TRBV18	TRBJ2-5	TGTGCCAGCTCACCAAGTATACAAGAGACCCAGTACTTC	CASSPSIQETQYF